These 29 T cell receptor beta chains share one sample of origin, sequenced in a study of T cells in Graves' hyperthyroidism and ophthalmopathy. TCR beta CDR3 region amplification was performed from RNA transcripts. HTBI primers drove first-round RT-PCR of the TCR CDR3. From the multiplex PCR reads, TCRdb called clonotypes with MiXCR, one entry per CDR3 protein. This table has hundreds of thousands of distinct CDR3 sequences, about 15% appearing once. Source material: blood. The receptor source for this set is a woman aged 35 to 49 with Graves' ophthalmopathy.

This clonotype was detected many times. This chain uses TRBV7-9 with TRBJ2-5; 10 bases line up with TRBD2. J gave up 5 bases and V 5 bases, and 8 bases lay outside the gene matches. There are 15 residues in the CDR3. Germline V lookup: CDR1 SEHNR, CDR2 FQNEAQ (reference sequence). For the CDR3, the DNA is TGTGCCAGCAGCGACCTAGCGGGAGAGGGGGAGACCCAGTACTTC. It encodes CASSDLAGEGETQYF.

This clonotype was observed many times. The chain has TRBV10-3 and TRBJ2-5; maybe TRBD2 (6 bases). Looked up from germline, CDR1 is ENHRY and CDR2 is SYGVKD. The CDR3 length is 13 residues. V was cut by 10 bases and J by 0 bases, with 12 bases left in between. The CDR3 nucleotides are TGTGCCAACTCGCGGGGCGACCAAGAGACCCAGTACTTC. This encodes CANSRGDQETQYF.

This clonotype was counted at least ten times. The CDR3 bases are TGTGCCAGCTGGACAGGACTTAACACCGGGGAGCTGTTTTTT. Translated: CASWTGLNTGELFF. This sequence joins TRBV12-3 or TRBV12-4 and TRBJ2-2, with 7 bases aligning to TRBD1. This CDR3 has 14 residues. J was trimmed by 2 bases and V by 8 bases; bases with no gene match: 5.

This clonotype came up many times. The chain combines TRBV7-9 with TRBJ1-2; 8 bases match TRBD1. This CDR3 has 13 amino acids. Germline trimming cut 7 bases from V and 7 bases from J; bases unmatched to any gene: 8. Germline V gives CDR1 SEHNR, CDR2 FQNEAQ (reference sequence). CDR3 sequence: CASNLKTGGGYTF. The CDR3 bases are TGTGCCAGCAACCTCAAAACAGGGGGTGGCTACACCTTC.

The table lists this clonotype with a count of one. V and J are TRBV13 and TRBJ1-1; 9 bases map to TRBD1. This CDR3 region has 15 residues. Germline values: CDR1 PRHDT, CDR2 FYEKMQ (reference sequence). V shed 5 bases, J shed 4 bases, and the junction held 8 bases outside the gene matches. The CDR3 loop reads CASSGRDRVSTEAFF. The CDR3 DNA reads TGTGCCAGCAGCGGCCGGGACAGGGTGTCCACTGAAGCTTTCTTT.

There are many counts of this clonotype. V usage is TRBV5-1 and J usage is TRBJ1-2; D possibly corresponds to TRBD1 (6 bases). The germline gives CDR1 SGHRS, CDR2 YFSETQ. This CDR3 spans 15 amino acids. V was trimmed by 3 bases and J by 6 bases, leaving 18 bases between them. The CDR3 nucleotides are TGCGCCAGCAGCTCTTTCATCAGGGGAGCCGATGGCTACACCTTC. The encoded protein is CASSSFIRGADGYTF.

The V call is TRBV5-4, the J call TRBJ2-7; 9 nucleotides align to TRBD1. Germline CDR1 reads SGHNT; CDR2 reads YYREEE (reference sequence). V lost 1 base and J lost 2; bases outside the gene matches: 16. The CDR3 is 19 residues long. The CDR3 bases are TGTGCCAGCAGCTTGAGGACAGGGGAGTGGAAGATGGGAACCTACGAGCAGTACTTC. Residues: CASSLRTGEWKMGTYEQYF.

This clonotype was picked up many times. The CDR3 loop reads CATGLAGPNEQFF. The CDR3 nucleotides are TGTGCTACCGGACTAGCGGGCCCAAATGAGCAGTTCTTC. The genes are TRBV12-5 and TRBJ2-1; the match to TRBD2 covers 11 bases. The J segment lost 7 bases and the V segment lost 10 bases, leaving 6 bases of the junction unmatched. The germline CDR1 and CDR2 sequences are LGHNT and FRNRAP. The CDR3 is made up of 13 amino acids.

This clonotype appeared many times. The gene calls are TRBV7-9 and TRBJ2-7; D may be TRBD2 (6 bases). Trimming shortened V by 6 bases and J by 0 bases, and 12 bases separated the two germline ends. This CDR3 has 14 amino acids. Germline V gene sequence: CDR1 SEHNR, CDR2 FQNEAQ (reference sequence). The CDR3 coding sequence is TGTGCCAGCAGTTCGACTAGGAGCTCCTACGAGCAGTACTTC. Its translation: CASSSTRSSYEQYF.

The chain carries TRBV6-1 and TRBJ2-4; 7 nucleotides match TRBD1. Germline loops: CDR1 MNHNS, CDR2 SASEGT. The CDR3 length is 15 residues. The J segment lost 3 bases and the V segment lost 6 bases, leaving 8 bases of the junction unmatched. The CDR3 DNA sequence: TGTGCCAGCAGCACCAGGGGGTCAGGCAAAAACATTCAGTACTTC. Protein: CASSTRGSGKNIQYF.

The V gene is TRBV28, the J gene TRBJ1-2; 8 bases match TRBD1. The trim removed 7 bases at V and 4 bases at J, leaving 8 bases unmatched. There are 14 residues in the CDR3. CDR1 is MDHEN and CDR2 is SYDVKM in the germline V gene. The CDR3 spells CASTIPGQVYGYTF. The DNA of the CDR3 is TGTGCCAGCACCATTCCGGGACAGGTCTATGGCTACACCTTC.

This clonotype was recorded many times. The chain combines TRBV28 with TRBJ1-1, with 11 bases aligning to TRBD1. Germline lookup yields CDR1 MDHEN and CDR2 SYDVKM. The CDR3 extends over 17 amino acids. V trimming: 4 bases; J trimming: 0 bases; junction bases outside the gene matches: 7. The CDR3 is CASSSLDRGPLNTEAFF. CDR3 DNA: TGTGCCAGCAGTTCCTTGGACAGGGGGCCCCTGAACACTGAAGCTTTCTTT.

This clonotype appeared many times. Relative to the germline gene, one junction end is altered; a read error may explain this. The V gene is TRBV7-2, the J gene TRBJ2-2; weak D call: TRBD2 (6 bases). This CDR3 has 14 amino acids. CDR1 SGHTA and CDR2 FQGNSA come from the germline V gene. In DNA form, the CDR3 reads TGTGCCGGCAGGCGGGGTAGTAGCACCGGGGAGCTGTTTTTT. This sequence encodes CAGRRGSSTGELFF. Using reference TRBV7-2 and TRBJ2-2 for the parts outside the CDR3, the full variable domain is GAGVSQSPSNKVTEKGKDVELRCDPISGHTALYWYRQSLGQGLEFLIYFQGNSAPDKSGLPSDRFSAERTGGSVSTLTIQRTQQEDSAVYLCAGRRGSSTGELFFGEGSRLTVL.

This clonotype was detected a few times. V gene TRBV6-4 combines with J gene TRBJ1-1; D is perhaps TRBD1 (6 bases). Trimming took 7 bases from V and 4 from J, leaving 22 bases between them. The CDR3 is 16 residues long. The germline CDR1 and CDR2 sequences are MRHNA and SNTAGT. The CDR3 is CASTVGGSPTSTEAFF. CDR3 nucleotide sequence: TGTGCCAGCACCGTAGGGGGATCCCCAACGTCCACTGAAGCTTTCTTT.

This clonotype was counted ten times or more. CDR3 sequence: CASSAIISTGEQFF. CDR3 in DNA: TGTGCCAGCAGTGCCATAATTAGTACGGGTGAGCAGTTCTTC. This rearrangement joins TRBV25-1 to TRBJ2-1, with unresolved D. Germline values: CDR1 MGHDK, CDR2 SYGVNS. The germline V and J ends were trimmed by 4 bases and 9 bases, with 16 bases remaining between them. CDR3 length equals 14 residues.

This clonotype was seen many times. The rearrangement links TRBV9 to TRBJ2-7; D tentatively fits TRBD1 or TRBD2 (5 bases each). V was trimmed by 3 bases and J by 2 bases, leaving 12 bases between them. This CDR3 spans 14 amino acids. Germline V gene data show CDR1 as SGDLS and CDR2 as YYNGEE. DNA of the CDR3: TGTGCCAGCAGCGGTAGGGACGGACCCTACGAGCAGTACTTC. Amino acid sequence: CASSGRDGPYEQYF.

This clonotype was recorded a few times. The chain employs TRBV7-9 and TRBJ2-7, with a weak D call TRBD2 (6 bases). Germline V CDR1 and CDR2: SEHNR, FQNEAQ (reference sequence). The V end was cut by 5 bases, the J end by 5 bases, with 10 bases between. This CDR3 comprises 12 residues. This CDR3 reads CASSRPGDEQYF. CDR3 DNA sequence: TGTGCCAGCAGCCGACCGGGGGACGAGCAGTACTTC.

This clonotype was seen repeatedly, ten times or more. The rearrangement joins TRBV5-1 to TRBJ2-6, with D possibly being TRBD1 (8 bases). This CDR3 region has 17 residues. The V end was cut by 4 bases, the J end by 1 base, with 15 bases between. CDR1 and CDR2 from the germline V gene are SGHRS and YFSETQ. CDR3 amino acids: CASSVGQGLSGANVLTF. CDR3 coding DNA: TGCGCCAGCAGCGTTGGACAGGGACTATCTGGGGCCAACGTCCTGACTTTC.

This clonotype has a count of ten or more. J is TRBJ2-5 and V is TRBV6-2 or TRBV6-3; D remains unclear. CDR1 is MNHEY and CDR2 is SVGEGT in the germline V gene. The CDR3 is 13 amino acids. The V and J ends lost 2 bases and 7 bases respectively, with 11 bases between them. This CDR3 reads CASSYGLAGTQYF. The CDR3 DNA follows: TGTGCCAGCAGTTACGGCCTGGCTGGGACCCAGTACTTC.

In its sample, this clonotype was seen many times. The gene calls are TRBV7-3 and TRBJ2-7; TRBD2 matches 12 bases. The V gene end was trimmed by 5 bases and the J gene end by 2 bases; junction bases not matched to a gene: 4. The length of the CDR3 is 15 residues. Germline loops: CDR1 SGHTA, CDR2 FQGTGA. The CDR3 bases are TGTGCCAGCAGCCCGACTAGCGGGGGCCCCTACGAGCAGTACTTC. Amino acid sequence: CASSPTSGGPYEQYF.

This clonotype was observed a handful of times. The chain has TRBV4-1 and TRBJ2-7; no firm D call. There are 16 residues in the CDR3. The V gene lost 0 bases and the J gene lost 2 bases, with 14 bases spanning the gap. Germline V gene lookup returns CDR1 MGHRA and CDR2 YSYEKL. The CDR3 reads CASSQEQQVLAYEQYF. CDR3 coding DNA: TGCGCCAGCAGCCAAGAGCAGCAGGTCCTGGCCTACGAGCAGTACTTC.

This clonotype was seen only a few times. The CDR3 spells CASSTREENTEAFF. The DNA for the CDR3 is TGTGCCAGCTCAACACGGGAGGAAAACACTGAAGCTTTCTTT. The chain employs TRBV18 and TRBJ1-1; no firm D call. The germline CDR1 and CDR2 sequences are KGHSH and LQKENI. The V end was cut by 5 bases, the J end by 2 bases, with 12 bases between. The CDR3 extends over 14 amino acids.

In this sample, this clonotype turned up many times. The chain has TRBV19 and TRBJ2-7; TRBD1 matches 8 bases. The V gene's germline CDR1 is LNHDA and CDR2 SQIVND (reference sequence). This CDR3 contains 16 residues. V was clipped by 5 bases and J by 2 bases; unmatched bases: 11. The CDR3 region is CASSGTVGQGAYEQYF. Here the CDR3 DNA reads TGTGCCAGTAGTGGTACCGTCGGACAGGGAGCCTACGAGCAGTACTTC.

In its sample, this clonotype was seen a few times. The V and J genes are TRBV3-1 and TRBJ2-7; 10 bases fit TRBD2. This CDR3 has 13 amino acids. Germline CDR1 reads LGHDT; CDR2 reads YNNKEL (reference sequence). J gave up 7 bases and V 6 bases, and 6 bases lay outside the gene matches. CDR3 in DNA: TGTGCCAGCAGAGGACTAGCGGATTCTGAGCAGTACTTC. Protein sequence: CASRGLADSEQYF.

This clonotype was counted many times. CDR3 sequence (DNA): TGCGCCAGCAGCCAAGGGGCTACCGCCACTGTAGAGACCCAGTACTTC. The encoded protein is CASSQGATATVETQYF. The rearrangement uses TRBV4-3 and TRBJ2-5; D is ambiguous. V was shortened by 1 base and J by 4 bases, with 16 bases between the two germline ends. The germline gives CDR1 LGHNA, CDR2 YSLEER. This CDR3 is 16 amino acids long.

This clonotype was seen ten or more times. CDR3 in DNA: TGTGCCAGCAGACTCACAGGGGGTGGGTCTGGGGCCAACGTCCTGACTTTC. This translates into CASRLTGGGSGANVLTF. The gene calls are TRBV6-5 and TRBJ2-6; 8 positions match TRBD1. Germline assignment: CDR1 MNHEY and CDR2 SVGAGI. V shed 6 bases and J 1 base; nucleotides not matched to a gene: 8. There are 17 residues in the CDR3.

This clonotype was counted a few times. V usage is TRBV7-9 and J usage is TRBJ2-7, with 7 bases aligning to TRBD1. V shed 3 bases, J shed 4 bases, and the junction held 6 bases outside the gene matches. Germline CDR1 SEHNR, CDR2 FQNEAQ (reference sequence). The CDR3 sequence is 14 residues long. The CDR3 reads CASSLGTVRYEQYF. The CDR3 bases are TGTGCCAGCAGCTTGGGGACAGTTCGTTACGAGCAGTACTTC. Based on the CDR3 plus reference TRBV7-9 and TRBJ2-7, the full variable domain is DTGVSQNPRHKITKRGQNVTFRCDPISEHNRLYWYRQTLGQGPEFLTYFQNEAQLEKSRLLSDRFSAERPKGSFSTLEIQRTEQGDSAMYLCASSLGTVRYEQYFGPGTRLTVT.

This clonotype has at least ten counts. The V gene is TRBV27, the J gene TRBJ2-6; D may match TRBD1 or TRBD2 (5 bases each). The V gene lost 5 bases and the J gene lost 0 bases, with 11 bases spanning the gap. The CDR3 has 16 amino acids. Germline V CDR1 and CDR2: MNHEY, SMNVEV (reference sequence). The CDR3 DNA follows: TGTGCCAGCAGTCGGGACCCTGTCTCTGGGGCCAACGTCCTGACTTTC. Its translation: CASSRDPVSGANVLTF.

The rearrangement joins TRBV6-1 to TRBJ2-7; 9 positions match TRBD2. V trimming: 10 bases; J trimming: 1 base; junction bases outside the gene matches: 8. Germline lookup yields CDR1 MNHNS and CDR2 SASEGT. This CDR3 has 14 residues. In DNA, the CDR3 is TGTGCCACCCTGGATAGCGGGAGTTCCTACGAGCAGTACTTC. Amino acid sequence: CATLDSGSSYEQYF.